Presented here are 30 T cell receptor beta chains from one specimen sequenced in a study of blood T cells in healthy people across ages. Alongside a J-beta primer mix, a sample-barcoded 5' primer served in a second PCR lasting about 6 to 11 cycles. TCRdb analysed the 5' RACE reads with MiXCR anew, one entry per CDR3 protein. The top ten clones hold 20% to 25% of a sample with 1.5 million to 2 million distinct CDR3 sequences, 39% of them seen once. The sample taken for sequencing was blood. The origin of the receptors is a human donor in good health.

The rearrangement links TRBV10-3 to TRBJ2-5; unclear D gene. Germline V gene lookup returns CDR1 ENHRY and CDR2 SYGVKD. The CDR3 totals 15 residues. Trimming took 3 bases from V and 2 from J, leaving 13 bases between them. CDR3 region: CAISDASTAQETQYF. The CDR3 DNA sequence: TGTGCCATCAGTGATGCGAGTACAGCTCAAGAGACCCAGTACTTC.

Written as DNA, the CDR3 is TGTGCCAGCAGTGAGAGGCCCCGAGAAGAGACCCAGTACTTC. This gives the protein CASSERPREETQYF. This chain connects TRBV6-1 to TRBJ2-5; no clear D. Trimming shortened V by 3 bases and J by 3 bases, and 11 bases separated the two germline ends. CDR1 and CDR2 from the germline V gene are MNHNS and SASEGT. The CDR3 is 14 amino acids.

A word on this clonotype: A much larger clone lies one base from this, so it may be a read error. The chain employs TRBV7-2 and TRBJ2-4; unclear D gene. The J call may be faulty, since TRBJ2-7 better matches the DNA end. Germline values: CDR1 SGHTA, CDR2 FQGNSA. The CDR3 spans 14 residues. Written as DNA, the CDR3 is TGTGCCGGCAGCTTAGTAGTCAGCGACTACGAGCAGTACTTC. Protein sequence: CAGSLVVSDYEQYF.

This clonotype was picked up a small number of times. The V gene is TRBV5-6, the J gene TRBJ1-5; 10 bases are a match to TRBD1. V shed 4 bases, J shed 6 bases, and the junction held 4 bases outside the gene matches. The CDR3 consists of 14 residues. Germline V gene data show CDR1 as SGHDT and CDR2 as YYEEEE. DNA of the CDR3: TGTGCCAGCAGCAATGACAGGGGGCGTCAGCCCCAGCATTTT. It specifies CASSNDRGRQPQHF.

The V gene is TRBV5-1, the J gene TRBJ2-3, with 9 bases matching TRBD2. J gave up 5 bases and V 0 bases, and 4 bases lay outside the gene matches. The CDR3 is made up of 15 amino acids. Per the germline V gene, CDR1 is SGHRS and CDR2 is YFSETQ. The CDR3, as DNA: TGCGCCAGCAGCTTGGCTAGCGGGGTGATAGATACGCAGTATTTT. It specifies CASSLASGVIDTQYF.

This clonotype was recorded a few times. The CDR3 region is CSARDARGGMNEQFF. The DNA for the CDR3 is TGCAGTGCTAGAGATGCACGTGGGGGGATGAATGAGCAGTTCTTC. V usage is TRBV20-1 and J usage is TRBJ2-1; maybe TRBD2 (6 bases). V was shortened by 0 bases and J by 7 bases, with 16 bases between the two germline ends. There are 15 residues in the CDR3. Germline CDR1 and CDR2: DFQATT and SNEGSKA (reference sequence).

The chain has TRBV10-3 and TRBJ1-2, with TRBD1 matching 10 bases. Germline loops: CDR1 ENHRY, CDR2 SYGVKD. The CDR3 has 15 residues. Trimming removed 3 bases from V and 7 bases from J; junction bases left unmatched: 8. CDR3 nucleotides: TGTGCCATCAGTGACCCAGGACAGGGGGGCTGTGGCTACACCTTC. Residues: CAISDPGQGGCGYTF.

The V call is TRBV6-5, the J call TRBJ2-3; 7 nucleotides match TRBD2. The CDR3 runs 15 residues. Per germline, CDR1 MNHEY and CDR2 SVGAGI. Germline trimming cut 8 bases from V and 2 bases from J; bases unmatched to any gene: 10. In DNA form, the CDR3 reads TGTGCCAGCTCCAAATTTGGGACTATCACAGATACGCAGTATTTT. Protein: CASSKFGTITDTQYF.

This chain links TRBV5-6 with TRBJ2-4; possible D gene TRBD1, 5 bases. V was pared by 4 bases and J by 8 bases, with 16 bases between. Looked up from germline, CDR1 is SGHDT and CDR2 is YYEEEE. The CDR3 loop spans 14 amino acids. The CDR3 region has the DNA TGTGCCAGCAGCCTACAGGTCCTGCAAGACATTCAGTACTTC. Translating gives CASSLQVLQDIQYF.

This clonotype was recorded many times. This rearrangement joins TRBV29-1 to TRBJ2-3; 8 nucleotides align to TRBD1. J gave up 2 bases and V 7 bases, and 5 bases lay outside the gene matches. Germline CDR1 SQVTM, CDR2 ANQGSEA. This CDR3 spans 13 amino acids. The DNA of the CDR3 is TGCAGCGCCGGACAGGGAAACACAGATACGCAGTATTTT. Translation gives CSAGQGNTDTQYF.

The CDR3 sequence: CASSSSDRGEKLFF. In nucleotides, the CDR3 is TGTGCCAGCAGTTCATCTGACCGCGGGGAAAAACTGTTTTTT. The genes are TRBV28 and TRBJ1-4, with D hard to call. The germline CDR1 and CDR2 sequences are MDHEN and SYDVKM. The CDR3 is made up of 14 amino acids. Deletions cut 4 bases from V and 8 bases from J, with 14 bases between.

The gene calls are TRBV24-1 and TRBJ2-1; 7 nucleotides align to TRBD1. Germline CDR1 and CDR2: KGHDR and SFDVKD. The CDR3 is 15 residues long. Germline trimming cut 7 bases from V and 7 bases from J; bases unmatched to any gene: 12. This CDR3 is CATSNTGVFRNEQFF. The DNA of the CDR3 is TGTGCCACCAGCAACACAGGGGTCTTTAGGAATGAGCAGTTCTTC.

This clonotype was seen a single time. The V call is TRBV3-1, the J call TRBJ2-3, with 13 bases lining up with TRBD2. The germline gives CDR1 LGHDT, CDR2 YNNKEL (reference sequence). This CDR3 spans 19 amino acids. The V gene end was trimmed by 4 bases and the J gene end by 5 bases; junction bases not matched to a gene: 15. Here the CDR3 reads CASSPIGLAGVNMEDTQYF. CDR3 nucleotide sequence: TGTGCCAGCAGCCCAATCGGACTAGCGGGGGTAAATATGGAAGATACGCAGTATTTT.

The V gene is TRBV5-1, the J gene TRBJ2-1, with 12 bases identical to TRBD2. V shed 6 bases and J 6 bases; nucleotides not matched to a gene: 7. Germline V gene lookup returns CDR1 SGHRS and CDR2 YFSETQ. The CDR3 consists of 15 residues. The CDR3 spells CASTTSGGLANEQFF. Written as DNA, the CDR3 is TGCGCCAGCACAACTAGCGGGGGGCTAGCCAATGAGCAGTTCTTC.

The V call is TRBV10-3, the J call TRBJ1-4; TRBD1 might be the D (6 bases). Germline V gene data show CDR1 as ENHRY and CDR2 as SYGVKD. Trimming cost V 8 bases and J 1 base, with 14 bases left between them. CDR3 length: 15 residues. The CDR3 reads CAIGDKGGTNEKLFF. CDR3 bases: TGTGCCATCGGCGACAAGGGGGGAACTAATGAAAAACTGTTTTTT.

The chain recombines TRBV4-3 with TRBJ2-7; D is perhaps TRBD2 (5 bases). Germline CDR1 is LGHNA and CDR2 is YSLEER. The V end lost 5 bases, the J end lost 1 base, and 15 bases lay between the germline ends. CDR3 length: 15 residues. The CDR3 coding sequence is TGCGCCAGCAGCGCCCGCAGGTCGGGATCCTACGAGCAGTACTTC. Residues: CASSARRSGSYEQYF.

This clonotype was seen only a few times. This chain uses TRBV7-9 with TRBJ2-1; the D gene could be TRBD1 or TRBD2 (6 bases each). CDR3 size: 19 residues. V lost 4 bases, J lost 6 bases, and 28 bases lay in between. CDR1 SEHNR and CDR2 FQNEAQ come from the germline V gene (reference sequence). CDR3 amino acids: CASSSSLGGPLSEGNEQFF. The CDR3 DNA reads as TGTGCCAGCAGCTCCAGCCTCGGGGGCCCTCTGAGTGAAGGCAATGAGCAGTTCTTC.

The CDR3 reads CASSLTVPGEQYF. The DNA for the CDR3 is TGCGCCAGCAGCCTGACAGTGCCGGGGGAGCAGTACTTC. This chain joins TRBV5-1 and TRBJ2-1; TRBD1 or TRBD2 may be the D gene (5 bases each). Matching the DNA end better, TRBJ2-7 makes the J call doubtful. Germline loops: CDR1 SGHRS, CDR2 YFSETQ. This CDR3 region has 13 residues.

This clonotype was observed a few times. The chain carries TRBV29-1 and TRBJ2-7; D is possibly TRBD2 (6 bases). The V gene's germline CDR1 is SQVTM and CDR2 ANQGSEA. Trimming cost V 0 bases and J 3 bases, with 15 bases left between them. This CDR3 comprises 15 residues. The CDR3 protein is CSVEDGQGGIYEQYF. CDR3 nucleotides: TGCAGCGTTGAAGATGGGCAGGGAGGAATCTACGAGCAGTACTTC.

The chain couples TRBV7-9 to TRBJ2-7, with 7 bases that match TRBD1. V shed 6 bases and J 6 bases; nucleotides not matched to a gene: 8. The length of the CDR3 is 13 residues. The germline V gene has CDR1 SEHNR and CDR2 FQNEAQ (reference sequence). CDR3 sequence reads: CASSRTGDLEQYF. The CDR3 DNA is TGTGCCAGCAGTCGTACAGGGGACCTCGAGCAGTACTTC.

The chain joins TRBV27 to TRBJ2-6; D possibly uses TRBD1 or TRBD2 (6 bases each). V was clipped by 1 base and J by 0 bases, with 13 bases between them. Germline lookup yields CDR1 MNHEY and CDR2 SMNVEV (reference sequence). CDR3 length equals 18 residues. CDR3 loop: CASSLLGGSLSGANVLTF. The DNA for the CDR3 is TGTGCCAGCAGTTTATTAGGGGGGTCTCTCTCTGGGGCCAACGTCCTGACTTTC. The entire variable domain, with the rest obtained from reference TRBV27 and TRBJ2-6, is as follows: EAQVTQNPRYLITVTGKKLTVTCSQNMNHEYMSWYRQDPGLGLRQIYYSMNVEVTDKGDVPEGYKVSRKEKRNFPLILESPSPNQTSLYFCASSLLGGSLSGANVLTFGAGSRLTVL.

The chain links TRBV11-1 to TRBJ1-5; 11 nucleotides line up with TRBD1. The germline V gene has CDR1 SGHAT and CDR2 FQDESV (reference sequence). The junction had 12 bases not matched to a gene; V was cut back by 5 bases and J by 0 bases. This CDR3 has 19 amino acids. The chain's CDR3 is CASSTQGQGARDSNQPQHF. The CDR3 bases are TGTGCCAGCAGCACCCAAGGACAGGGGGCGAGGGATAGCAATCAGCCCCAGCATTTT.

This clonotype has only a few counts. The CDR3 reads CAWSHGPGLAGVSYNEQFF. The CDR3 DNA sequence: TGTGCCTGGAGTCATGGCCCTGGGCTAGCGGGGGTATCCTACAATGAGCAGTTCTTC. The chain has TRBV30 and TRBJ2-1, with 10 bases matching TRBD2. In germline, CDR1 is GTSNPN, CDR2 SVGIG (reference sequence). The V and J ends lost 2 bases and 1 base, in that order; junction bases with no gene match: 14. The CDR3 runs to 19 residues.

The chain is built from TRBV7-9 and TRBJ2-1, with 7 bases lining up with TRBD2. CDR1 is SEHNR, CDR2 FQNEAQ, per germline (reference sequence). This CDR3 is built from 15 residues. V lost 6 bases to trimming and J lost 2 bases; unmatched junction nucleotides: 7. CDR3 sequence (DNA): TGTGCCAGCAGACATTCTAGCGGTACCTACAATGAGCAGTTCTTC. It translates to CASRHSSGTYNEQFF.

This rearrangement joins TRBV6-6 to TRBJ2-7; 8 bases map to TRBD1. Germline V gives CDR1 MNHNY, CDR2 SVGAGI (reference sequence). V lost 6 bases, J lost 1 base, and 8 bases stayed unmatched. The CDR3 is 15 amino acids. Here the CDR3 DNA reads TGTGCCAGCAGACAAGGACAGGGACCGTCCTACGAGCAGTACTTC. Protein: CASRQGQGPSYEQYF.

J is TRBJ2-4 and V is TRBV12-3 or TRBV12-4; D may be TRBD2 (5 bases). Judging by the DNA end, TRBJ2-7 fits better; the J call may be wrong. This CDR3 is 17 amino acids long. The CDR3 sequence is CASSFVRSGKGEDEQYF. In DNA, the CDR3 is TGTGCCAGCAGTTTTGTGCGGTCGGGAAAGGGTGAAGACGAGCAGTACTTC.

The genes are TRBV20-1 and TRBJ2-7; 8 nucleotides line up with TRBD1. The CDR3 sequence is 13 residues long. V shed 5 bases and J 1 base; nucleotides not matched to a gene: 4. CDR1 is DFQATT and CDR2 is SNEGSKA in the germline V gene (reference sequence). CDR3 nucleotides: TGCAGTGCTTTGACAGGGGATTCCTACGAGCAGTACTTC. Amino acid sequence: CSALTGDSYEQYF.

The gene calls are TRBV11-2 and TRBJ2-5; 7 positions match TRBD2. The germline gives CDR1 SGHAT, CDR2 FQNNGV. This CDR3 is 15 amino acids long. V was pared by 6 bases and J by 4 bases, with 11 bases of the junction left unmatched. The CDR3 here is CASSSGLIFRETQYF. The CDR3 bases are TGTGCCAGCAGTTCGGGACTAATTTTCCGAGAGACCCAGTACTTC.

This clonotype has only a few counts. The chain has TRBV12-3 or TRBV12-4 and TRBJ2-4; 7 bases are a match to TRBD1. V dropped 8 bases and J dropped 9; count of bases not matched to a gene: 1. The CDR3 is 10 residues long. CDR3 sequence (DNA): TGTGCCAGCGCAGGGGGCATTCAGTACTTC. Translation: CASAGGIQYF.

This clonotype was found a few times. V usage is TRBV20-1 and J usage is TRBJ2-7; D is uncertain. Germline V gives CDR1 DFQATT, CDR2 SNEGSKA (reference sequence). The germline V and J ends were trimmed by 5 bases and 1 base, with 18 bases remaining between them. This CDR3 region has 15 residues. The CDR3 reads CSAFPVEVWSYEQYF. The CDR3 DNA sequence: TGCAGTGCTTTTCCTGTCGAGGTCTGGTCCTACGAGCAGTACTTC.